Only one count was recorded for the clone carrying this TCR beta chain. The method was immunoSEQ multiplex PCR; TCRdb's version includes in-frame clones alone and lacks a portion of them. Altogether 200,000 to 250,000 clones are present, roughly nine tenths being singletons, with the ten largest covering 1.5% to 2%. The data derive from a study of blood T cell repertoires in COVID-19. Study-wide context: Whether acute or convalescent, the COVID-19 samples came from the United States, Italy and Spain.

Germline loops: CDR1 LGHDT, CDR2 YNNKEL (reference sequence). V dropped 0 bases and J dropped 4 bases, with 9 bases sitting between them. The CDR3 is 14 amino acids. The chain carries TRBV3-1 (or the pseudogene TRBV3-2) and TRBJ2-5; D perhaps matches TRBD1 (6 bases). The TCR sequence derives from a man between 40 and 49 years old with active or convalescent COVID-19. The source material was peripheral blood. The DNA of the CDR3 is TGTGCCAGCAGCCAAGACCAGGGGCTAGAGACCCAGTACTTC. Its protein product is CASSQDQGLETQYF.